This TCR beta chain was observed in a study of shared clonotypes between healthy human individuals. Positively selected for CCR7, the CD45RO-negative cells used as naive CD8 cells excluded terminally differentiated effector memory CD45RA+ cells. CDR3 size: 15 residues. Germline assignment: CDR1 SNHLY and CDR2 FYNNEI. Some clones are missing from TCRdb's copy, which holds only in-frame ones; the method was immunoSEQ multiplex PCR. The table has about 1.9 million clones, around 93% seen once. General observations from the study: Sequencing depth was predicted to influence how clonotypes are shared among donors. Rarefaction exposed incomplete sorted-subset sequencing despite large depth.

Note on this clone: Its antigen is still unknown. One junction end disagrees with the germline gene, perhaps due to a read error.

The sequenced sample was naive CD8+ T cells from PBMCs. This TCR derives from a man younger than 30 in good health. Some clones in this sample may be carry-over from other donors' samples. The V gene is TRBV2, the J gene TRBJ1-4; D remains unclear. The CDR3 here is CVSSEFPDPNEKLFF. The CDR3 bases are TGTGTCAGCAGTGAATTCCCCGACCCTAATGAAAAACTGTTTTTT.